This TCR beta chain was profiled in a study of regulatory T cells in long-lasting Graves disease. Described time point: newly diagnosed GD, antithyroid drugs for less than 3 months. RNA extracted from PBMCs served as the sequencing template. The germline V and J ends were trimmed by 2 bases and 0 bases, with 10 bases remaining between them. Germline CDR1 reads MGHRA; CDR2 reads YSYEKL. CDR3 length: 15 residues. Both iRepertoire HTBI primers and Arm-PCR of CDR3 regions were used to build the TCR beta libraries. TCRdb fed the multiplex PCR reads into MiXCR, producing one record per CDR3 protein. The table records 350,000 to 550,000 distinct CDR3 sequences, 12% to 15% of them present only once. The data were also submitted as part of a second study, on T cells in Graves' hyperthyroidism and ophthalmopathy.

The chain employs TRBV4-1 and TRBJ1-1; D is ambiguous. The source is a woman between 45 and 65 years old with Graves disease. Sequencing used peripheral blood mononuclear cells (PBMCs), obtained at new diagnosis, from a patient treated with antithyroid drugs. This CDR3 reads CASSQRRLMNTEAFF. DNA for the CDR3: TGCGCCAGCAGCCAAAGACGGCTGATGAACACTGAAGCTTTCTTT.